The 15 T cell receptor beta chains below come from one sample, sequenced in a study of control samples from healthy donors and cancer patients (TCRdb year 2020). The library was built by means of the immunoSEQ multiplex PCR assay. Not all clones reach the TCRdb copy of this immuneACCESS table, which keeps in-frame sequences only. Checked studies attribute under half of the gap to unresolved V genes and leave the rest unexplained. This sample holds more than 95,000 clones; about nine tenths were observed only once. The ten largest account for around 9.4% of the sample. The material sequenced was blood. The origin of the receptors is a man aged 40-50 years in good health.

The rearrangement uses TRBV5-4 and TRBJ2-5; D tentatively reads TRBD1 or TRBD2 (5 bases each). The length of the CDR3 is 12 residues. CDR1 is SGHNT and CDR2 is YYREEE in the germline V gene (reference sequence). Trimming removed 3 bases at V and 2 bases at J, with 5 bases between. The CDR3, as DNA: TGTGCCAGCAGCTGGGGGCAAGAGACCCAGTACTTC. Translated: CASSWGQETQYF.

The CDR3 DNA reads as TGTGCCAGCAGTGGTACGGGTTTGAACACTGAAGCTTTCTTT. Its translation is CASSGTGLNTEAFF. The chain carries TRBV25-1 and TRBJ1-1; no reliable D call. The V gene lost 4 bases and the J gene lost 0 bases, with 9 bases spanning the gap. Germline V CDR1 and CDR2: MGHDK, SYGVNS. The CDR3 has 14 residues.

The chain links TRBV14 to TRBJ1-2; maybe TRBD1 (6 bases). The CDR3 contains 13 residues. Per germline, CDR1 SGHDN and CDR2 FVKESK. Trimming left V 4 bases short and J 4 bases short, with 10 bases between. The CDR3 bases are TGTGCCAGCAGCCCCCTGACAGGCTATGGCTACACCTTC. Translated, it gives CASSPLTGYGYTF.

This sequence joins TRBV7-6 and TRBJ2-3; 7 bases fit TRBD1. The CDR3 consists of 15 residues. The trim removed 5 bases at V and 1 base at J, leaving 6 bases unmatched. CDR1 SGHVS and CDR2 FNYEAQ come from the germline V gene. The CDR3 nucleotides are TGTGCCAGCAGCCCCCGGGACAGTCGCACAGATACGCAGTATTTT. It codes for CASSPRDSRTDTQYF.

There are a few counts of this clone. The chain carries TRBV25-1 and TRBJ2-3; D is ambiguous. This CDR3 has 16 residues. V was pared by 2 bases and J by 5 bases, with 17 bases between. From germline, CDR1 is MGHDK and CDR2 SYGVNS. For the CDR3, the DNA is TGTGCCAGCAGTGAAAAGGTGCAAAATACAAGAGATACGCAGTATTTT. Encoded protein: CASSEKVQNTRDTQYF.

V usage is TRBV11-3 and J usage is TRBJ2-7; tentatively, D is TRBD2 (6 bases). This CDR3 is built from 14 residues. Germline V CDR1 and CDR2: SGHNT, YENEEA. The germline V and J ends were trimmed by 6 bases and 4 bases, with 16 bases remaining between them. This chain's CDR3 is CASRVGGSGYEQYF. In DNA, the CDR3 is TGTGCCAGCAGGGTCGGAGGGTCAGGTTACGAGCAGTACTTC. The full variable domain, completed using reference TRBV11-3 and TRBJ2-7, is EAGVVQSPRYKIIEKKQPVAFWCNPISGHNTLYWYLQNLGQGPELLIRYENEEAVDDSQLPKDRFSAERLKGVDSTLKIQPAELGDSAVYLCASRVGGSGYEQYFGPGTRLTVT.

The chain is built from TRBV18 and TRBJ2-7; tentatively, D is TRBD1 (6 bases). The CDR3 runs 13 residues. V was clipped by 3 bases and J by 4 bases, with 10 bases between them. CDR1 and CDR2 (germline): KGHSH, LQKENI. The CDR3 sequence is CASSPNRDYEQYF. CDR3 DNA: TGTGCCAGCTCACCTAACAGGGATTACGAGCAGTACTTC.

The V gene is TRBV19, the J gene TRBJ1-6; the match to TRBD1 covers 7 bases. The CDR3 runs 14 residues. Germline lookup yields CDR1 LNHDA and CDR2 SQIVND (reference sequence). V lost 9 bases and J lost 7; bases outside the gene matches: 9. In nucleotides, the CDR3 is TGTGCCAGCCACAGGGGCGGTCGGAATTCACCCCTCCACTTT. This translates into CASHRGGRNSPLHF.

In regard to this clone: The sample has other DNA sequences that encode this CDR3 too. The rearrangement joins TRBV19 to TRBJ2-2; TRBD2 agrees at 7 bases. Germline V gives CDR1 LNHDA, CDR2 SQIVND (reference sequence). V shed 4 bases, J shed 0 bases, and the junction held 5 bases outside the gene matches. The CDR3 loop spans 16 amino acids. For the CDR3, the DNA is TGTGCCAGTAGTAAAGGTGGGGGGGCGAACACCGGGGAGCTGTTTTTT. Translating it yields CASSKGGGANTGELFF.

V is TRBV24-1 and J is TRBJ2-3, with D perhaps assigned TRBD1 or TRBD2 (5 bases each). The ends were cut back, 1 base at V and 5 bases at J, with 12 bases in the middle. Looked up from germline, CDR1 is KGHDR and CDR2 is SFDVKD. The CDR3 spans 15 residues. The CDR3 spells CATSDFTGGGDTQYF. CDR3 sequence (DNA): TGTGCCACCAGTGATTTCACAGGTGGGGGAGATACGCAGTATTTT.

The chain carries TRBV9 and TRBJ1-4; a possible D gene is TRBD1 (6 bases). This CDR3 spans 16 amino acids. Trimming pared 3 bases from V and 3 bases from J, leaving 15 bases between. Germline CDR1 reads SGDLS; CDR2 reads YYNGEE. This CDR3 is CASSAFGQSANEKLFF. The CDR3 bases are TGTGCCAGCAGCGCCTTTGGACAGTCGGCTAATGAAAAACTGTTTTTT. The whole variable domain, filled in from reference TRBV9 and TRBJ1-4, reads DSGVTQTPKHLITATGQRVTLRCSPRSGDLSVYWYQQSLDQGLQFLIQYYNGEERAKGNILERFSAQQFPDLHSELNLSSLELGDSALYFCASSAFGQSANEKLFFGSGTQLSVL.

The chain joins TRBV19 to TRBJ1-6, with unresolved D. This CDR3 spans 16 amino acids. The V end lost 3 bases, the J end lost 0 bases, and 9 bases lay between the germline ends. Germline V gives CDR1 LNHDA, CDR2 SQIVND (reference sequence). The CDR3 sequence: CASSIKDRSYNSPLHF. The CDR3 region has the DNA TGTGCCAGTAGTATTAAAGACCGCTCCTATAATTCACCCCTCCACTTT. The full variable domain, with the rest looked up from reference TRBV19 and TRBJ1-6, is DGGITQSPKYLFRKEGQNVTLSCEQNLNHDAMYWYRQDPGQGLRLIYYSQIVNDFQKGDIAEGYSVSREKKESFPLTVTSAQKNPTAFYLCASSIKDRSYNSPLHFGNGTRLTVT.

This clone showed up just once. The rearrangement uses TRBV2 and TRBJ1-2, with TRBD1 as a possible D gene (6 bases). The V end lost 5 bases, the J end lost 12 bases, and 31 bases lay between the germline ends. The CDR3 covers 17 residues. Germline CDR1 reads SNHLY; CDR2 reads FYNNEI. The CDR3 loop reads CASSQSGTSHSIGFHTF. The CDR3 DNA follows: TGTGCCAGCAGTCAATCCGGGACAAGCCACTCGATTGGGTTCCACACCTTC.

Notes on this clone: Other DNA sequences in the same sample also yield this CDR3. The gene calls are TRBV7-9 and TRBJ1-1, with D uncertain. Germline V CDR1 and CDR2: SEHNR, FQNEAQ (reference sequence). Trimming removed 1 base at V and 0 bases at J, with 9 bases between. This CDR3 comprises 15 residues. The CDR3 loop is CASSLGGPMNTEAFF. The CDR3 DNA reads as TGTGCCAGCAGCTTAGGCGGACCCATGAACACTGAAGCTTTCTTT.

V gene TRBV9 combines with J gene TRBJ1-3; 8 bases match TRBD1. Germline lookup yields CDR1 SGDLS and CDR2 YYNGEE. The J segment lost 7 bases and the V segment lost 0 bases, leaving 3 bases of the junction unmatched. The CDR3 is 14 amino acids. For the CDR3, the DNA is TGTGCCAGCAGCGTAGGCACAGGGGGGAACACCATATATTTT. It specifies CASSVGTGGNTIYF.